These 2 T cell receptor beta chains share one sample of origin, sequenced in a study of T cell repertoires and Cas9 in healthy adults. The repertoire was sequenced with immunoSEQ multiplex PCR; TCRdb's copy has only in-frame clones and lacks some. The sample yields tens of thousands of clones, under 95% seen once. The sequenced sample consisted of CD4+ effector T cells (CD127+, CD25-, CD137-, CD154-) from PBMCs; culture status not recorded. Receptor source: a human donor in good health.

The chain links TRBV14 to TRBJ1-1, with 8 bases matching TRBD1. Germline lookup yields CDR1 SGHDN and CDR2 FVKESK. This CDR3 has 15 amino acids. With V trimmed by 2 bases and J by 10 bases, 12 bases remained unmatched. CDR3 sequence: CASSQLFGQGFRAFF. In nucleotides, the CDR3 is TGTGCCAGCAGCCAACTGTTTGGACAGGGATTTCGAGCTTTCTTT.

The chain carries TRBV29-1 and TRBJ1-1; TRBD1 aligns across 9 bases. V lost 2 bases and J lost 2; bases outside the gene matches: 3. The CDR3 totals 14 residues. The germline CDR1 and CDR2 sequences are SQVTM and ANQGSEA. DNA for the CDR3: TGCAGCGTTGAACCGGGACAGGGCAACACTGAAGCTTTCTTT. This codes for CSVEPGQGNTEAFF.